The entry below gives a single T cell receptor (beta chain) sequence along with its context. The sample is drawn from a study of CD8+ T cells in alopecia areata. V was clipped by 5 bases and J by 5 bases, with 9 bases between them. This CDR3 contains 12 residues. CDR1 is MGHRA, CDR2 YSYEKL, per germline. cDNA reverse transcribed from extracted RNA served as the sequencing template. The table came from immunoSEQ multiplex PCR; TCRdb's copy has only in-frame clones and leaves some out. The table shows fewer than 150,000 clones, with roughly two thirds occurring only once. The receptor comes from a human donor in good health. V gene TRBV4-1 combines with J gene TRBJ2-5; possibly TRBD1 for D (6 bases). Material: CD4+ T cells sorted from blood. CDR3 in amino acids: CASSSGVETQYF. CDR3 nucleotides: TGCGCCAGCAGCTCAGGGGTGGAGACCCAGTACTTC.